The subject of this entry is one T cell receptor (beta chain). Antigen: not known. This entry is derived from a study of cytomegalovirus exposure and HLA in healthy donors. Germline V lookup: CDR1 SNHLY, CDR2 FYNNEI. The CDR3 runs to 14 residues. Trimming cost V 4 bases and J 7 bases, with 14 bases left between them. Generated by immunoSEQ multiplex PCR, the TCRdb table keeps only in-frame clones and is missing some. The sample yields roughly 250,000 clones, 70% to 90% seen once. Overall study results and limits: A few CMV-associated chains proved CMV antigen-specific in vitro. The study flagged about 150 TCR beta chains as cytomegalovirus-associated. Rarity marked most TCR sequences, yet some public TCRs occurred in many donors.

The rearrangement links TRBV2 to TRBJ2-4; D gene ambiguous. The clonotype comes from a woman aged 30 to 39 in good health and CMV-seropositive. Sequencing was performed on PBMCs. CDR3: CASSVSLSRNIQYF. In DNA form, the CDR3 reads TGTGCCAGCAGTGTTTCCCTGTCGAGGAACATTCAGTACTTC.